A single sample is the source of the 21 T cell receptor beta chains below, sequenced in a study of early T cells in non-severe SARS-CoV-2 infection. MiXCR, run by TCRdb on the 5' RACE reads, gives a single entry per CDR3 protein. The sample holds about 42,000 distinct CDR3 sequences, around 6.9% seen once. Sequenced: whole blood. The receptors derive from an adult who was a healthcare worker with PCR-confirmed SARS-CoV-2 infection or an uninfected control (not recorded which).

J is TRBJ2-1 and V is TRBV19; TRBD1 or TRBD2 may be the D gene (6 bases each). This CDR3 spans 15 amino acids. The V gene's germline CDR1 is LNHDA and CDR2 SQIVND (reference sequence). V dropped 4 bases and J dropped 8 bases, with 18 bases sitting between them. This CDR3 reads CASSRGATLTYEQFF. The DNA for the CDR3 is TGTGCCAGTAGTAGGGGGGCGACTTTAACCTATGAGCAGTTCTTC.

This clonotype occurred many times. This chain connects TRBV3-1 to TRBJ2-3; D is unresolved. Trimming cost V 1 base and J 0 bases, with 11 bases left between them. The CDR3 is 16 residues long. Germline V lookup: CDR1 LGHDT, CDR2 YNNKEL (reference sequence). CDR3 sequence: CASSQGQQFSTDTQYF. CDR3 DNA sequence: TGTGCCAGCAGCCAAGGGCAGCAATTTAGCACAGATACGCAGTATTTT.

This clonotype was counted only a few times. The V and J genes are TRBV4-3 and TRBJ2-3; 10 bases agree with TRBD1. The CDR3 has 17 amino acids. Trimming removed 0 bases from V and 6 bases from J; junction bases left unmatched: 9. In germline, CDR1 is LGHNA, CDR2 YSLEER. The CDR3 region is CASSQDPGQGVSDTQYF. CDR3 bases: TGCGCCAGCAGCCAAGATCCCGGACAGGGGGTATCGGATACGCAGTATTTT.

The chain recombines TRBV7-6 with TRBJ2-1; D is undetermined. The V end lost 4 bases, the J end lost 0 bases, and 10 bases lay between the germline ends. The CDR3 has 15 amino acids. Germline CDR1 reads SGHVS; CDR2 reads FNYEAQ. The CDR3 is CASSSSVVSYNEQFF. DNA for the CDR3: TGTGCCAGCAGCTCCTCAGTGGTCTCCTACAATGAGCAGTTCTTC.

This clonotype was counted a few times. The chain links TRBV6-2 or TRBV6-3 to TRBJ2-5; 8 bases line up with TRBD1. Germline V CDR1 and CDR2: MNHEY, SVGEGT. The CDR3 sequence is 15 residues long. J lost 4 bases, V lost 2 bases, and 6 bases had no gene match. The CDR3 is CASSYRDRWRETQYF. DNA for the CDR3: TGTGCCAGCAGTTACCGGGACAGGTGGAGAGAGACCCAGTACTTC.

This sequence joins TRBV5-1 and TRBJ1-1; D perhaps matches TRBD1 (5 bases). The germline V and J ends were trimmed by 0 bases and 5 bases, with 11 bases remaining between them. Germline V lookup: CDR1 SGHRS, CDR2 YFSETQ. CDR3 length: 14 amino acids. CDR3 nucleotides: TGCGCCAGCAGCTTGGCCGCCGGGGGGACTGAAGCTTTCTTT. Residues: CASSLAAGGTEAFF.

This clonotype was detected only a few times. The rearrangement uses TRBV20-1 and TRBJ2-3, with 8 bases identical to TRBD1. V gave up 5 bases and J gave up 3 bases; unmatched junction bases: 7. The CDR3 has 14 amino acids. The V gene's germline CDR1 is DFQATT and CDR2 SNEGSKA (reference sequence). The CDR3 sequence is CSAWTGKDTDTQYF. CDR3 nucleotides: TGCAGTGCTTGGACAGGGAAAGATACAGATACGCAGTATTTT.

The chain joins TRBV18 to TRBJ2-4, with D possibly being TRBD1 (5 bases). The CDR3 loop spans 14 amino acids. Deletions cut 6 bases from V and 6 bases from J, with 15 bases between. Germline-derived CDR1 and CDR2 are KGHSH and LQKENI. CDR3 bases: TGTGCCAGCTCGTTTAAGACGACAGCAAACATTCAGTACTTC. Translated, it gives CASSFKTTANIQYF.

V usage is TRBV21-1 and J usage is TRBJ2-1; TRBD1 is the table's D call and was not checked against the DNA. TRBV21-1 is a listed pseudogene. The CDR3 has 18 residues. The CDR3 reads CASSKEGDRKSSYNEQFF. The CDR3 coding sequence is TGTGCCAGCAGCAAAGAAGGGGACAGGAAAAGCTCCTACAATGAGCAGTTCTTC.

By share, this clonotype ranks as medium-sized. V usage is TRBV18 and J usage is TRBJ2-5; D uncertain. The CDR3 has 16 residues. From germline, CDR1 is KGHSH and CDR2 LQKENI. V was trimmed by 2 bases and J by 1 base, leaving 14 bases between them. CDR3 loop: CASSPGRTNTQETQYF. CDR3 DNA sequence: TGTGCCAGCTCACCAGGACGGACCAACACCCAAGAGACCCAGTACTTC.

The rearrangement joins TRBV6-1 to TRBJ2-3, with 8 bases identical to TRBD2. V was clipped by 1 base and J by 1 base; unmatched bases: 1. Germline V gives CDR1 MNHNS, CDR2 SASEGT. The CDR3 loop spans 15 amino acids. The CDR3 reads CASSEDSGGTDTQYF. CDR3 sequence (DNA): TGTGCCAGCAGTGAAGATAGCGGGGGCACAGATACGCAGTATTTT.

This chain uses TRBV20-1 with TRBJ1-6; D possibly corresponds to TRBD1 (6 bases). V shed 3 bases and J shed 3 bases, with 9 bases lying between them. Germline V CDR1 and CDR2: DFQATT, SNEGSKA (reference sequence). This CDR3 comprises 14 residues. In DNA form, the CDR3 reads TGCAGTGCTAGGACAGGTCTCTATAATTCACCCCTCCACTTT. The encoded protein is CSARTGLYNSPLHF.

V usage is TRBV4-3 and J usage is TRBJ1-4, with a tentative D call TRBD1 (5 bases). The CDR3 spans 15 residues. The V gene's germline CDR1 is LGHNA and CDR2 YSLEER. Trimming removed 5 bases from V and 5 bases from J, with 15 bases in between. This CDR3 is CASSGNRMGNEKLFF. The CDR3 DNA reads TGCGCCAGCAGCGGGAACAGGATGGGGAATGAAAAACTGTTTTTT.

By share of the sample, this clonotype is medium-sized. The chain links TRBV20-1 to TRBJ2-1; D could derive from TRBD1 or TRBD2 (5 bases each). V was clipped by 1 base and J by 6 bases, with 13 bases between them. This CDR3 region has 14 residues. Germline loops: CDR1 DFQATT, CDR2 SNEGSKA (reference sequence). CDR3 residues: CSARGQGDLNEQFF. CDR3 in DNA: TGCAGTGCTAGAGGGCAGGGAGATCTCAATGAGCAGTTCTTC.

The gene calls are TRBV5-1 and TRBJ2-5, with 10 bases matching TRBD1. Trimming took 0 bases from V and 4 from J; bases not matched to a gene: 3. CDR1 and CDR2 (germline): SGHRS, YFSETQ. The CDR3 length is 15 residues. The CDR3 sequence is CASSLGQGAGETQYF. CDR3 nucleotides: TGCGCCAGCAGCTTGGGACAGGGGGCGGGAGAGACCCAGTACTTC.

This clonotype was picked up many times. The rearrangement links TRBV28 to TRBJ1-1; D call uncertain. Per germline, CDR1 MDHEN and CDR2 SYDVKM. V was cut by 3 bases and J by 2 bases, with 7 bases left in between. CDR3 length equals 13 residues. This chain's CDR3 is CASSLKGNTEAFF. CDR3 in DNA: TGTGCCAGCAGTTTGAAGGGTAACACTGAAGCTTTCTTT.

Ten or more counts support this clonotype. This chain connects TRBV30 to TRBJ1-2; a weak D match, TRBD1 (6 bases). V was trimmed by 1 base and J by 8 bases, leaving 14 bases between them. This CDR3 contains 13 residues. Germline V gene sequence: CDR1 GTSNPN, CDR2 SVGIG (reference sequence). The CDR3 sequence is CAWSGAGDSGYTF. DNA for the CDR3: TGTGCCTGGAGTGGAGCAGGGGATTCCGGCTACACCTTC.

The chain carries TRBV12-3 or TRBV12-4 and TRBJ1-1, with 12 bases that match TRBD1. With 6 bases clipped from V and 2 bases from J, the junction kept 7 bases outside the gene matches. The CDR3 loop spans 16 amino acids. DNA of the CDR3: TGTGCCAGCAGCCCCGGGACAGGGGGCGTCAACACTGAAGCTTTCTTT. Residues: CASSPGTGGVNTEAFF.

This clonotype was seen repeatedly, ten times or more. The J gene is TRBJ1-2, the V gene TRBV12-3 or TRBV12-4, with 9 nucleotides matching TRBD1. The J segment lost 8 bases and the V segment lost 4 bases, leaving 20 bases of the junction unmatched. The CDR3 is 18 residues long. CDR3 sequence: CASSSTLPGQGLIWGYTF. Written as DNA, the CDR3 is TGTGCCAGCAGTTCTACACTACCGGGACAGGGACTGATATGGGGCTACACCTTC.

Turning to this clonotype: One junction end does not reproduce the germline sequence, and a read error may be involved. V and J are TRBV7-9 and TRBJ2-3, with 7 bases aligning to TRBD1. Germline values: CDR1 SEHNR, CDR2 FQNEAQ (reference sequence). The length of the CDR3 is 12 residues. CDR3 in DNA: TGTGCCAGCAGCTCCCCTTCCCGACAGGGTACCTTT. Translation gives CASSSPSRQGTF. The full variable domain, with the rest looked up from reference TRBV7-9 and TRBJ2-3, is DTGVSQNPRHKITKRGQNVTFRCDPISEHNRLYWYRQTLGQGPEFLTYFQNEAQLEKSRLLSDRFSAERPKGSFSTLEIQRTEQGDSAMYLCASSSPSRQGTFGPGTRLTVL.

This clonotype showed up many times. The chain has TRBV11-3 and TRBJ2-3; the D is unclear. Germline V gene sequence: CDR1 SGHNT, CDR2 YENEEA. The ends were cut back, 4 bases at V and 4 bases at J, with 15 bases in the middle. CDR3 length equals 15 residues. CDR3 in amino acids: CASSSGWDRSDTQYF. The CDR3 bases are TGTGCCAGCAGCTCAGGATGGGATCGGTCAGATACGCAGTATTTT.